The 8 T cell receptor beta chains below all came from one sample that was sequenced in a study of human versus mouse CDR3 diversity and MHC coevolution. Using immunoSEQ multiplex PCR, the repertoire was profiled, and TCRdb retains in-frame clones only, with some absent. The profile covers tens of thousands of clones, with 90% to 95% appearing a single time and about 1.5% taken by the ten largest. The sequenced material came from naive CD4+ T cells from blood. The sample's subset: CD45RO-negative CD62L-positive naive CD4 T cells. These receptors originate from a person between 25 and 69 years old in good health.

This clone was seen a single time. The rearrangement joins TRBV27 to TRBJ1-1; unclear D gene. Per the germline V gene, CDR1 is MNHEY and CDR2 is SMNVEV (reference sequence). The CDR3 is made up of 14 amino acids. V lost 3 bases, J lost 9 bases, and 17 bases lay in between. The CDR3 sequence is CASSFWGEFPKAFF. Here the CDR3 DNA reads TGTGCCAGCAGTTTTTGGGGAGAATTTCCCAAAGCTTTCTTT.

This clone was observed once. V gene TRBV18 combines with J gene TRBJ2-5; no clear D gene. With 2 bases removed from V and 7 bases from J, the gap between germline ends came to 14 bases. CDR3 length equals 14 residues. Germline lookup yields CDR1 KGHSH and CDR2 LQKENI. The CDR3 reads CASSPNIADGTQYF. DNA of the CDR3: TGTGCCAGCTCACCAAACATAGCAGATGGGACCCAGTACTTC. The entire variable domain, with the rest obtained from reference TRBV18 and TRBJ2-5, is as follows: NAGVMQNPRHLVRRRGQEARLRCSPMKGHSHVYWYRQLPEEGLKFMVYLQKENIIDESGMPKERFSAEFPKEGPSILRIQQVVRGDSAAYFCASSPNIADGTQYFGPGTRLLVL.

This clone has only one observation. V gene TRBV6-4 combines with J gene TRBJ1-5; 10 positions agree with TRBD1. CDR3 size: 15 residues. J lost 5 bases, V lost 2 bases, and 3 bases had no gene match. Germline lookup yields CDR1 MRHNA and CDR2 SNTAGT. The CDR3 nucleotides are TGTGCCAGCAGTGACGACGACAGGGGGCATCAGCCCCAGCATTTT. Residues: CASSDDDRGHQPQHF.

The gene calls are TRBV18 and TRBJ1-1; D not certain. The CDR3 extends over 16 amino acids. Trimming left V 3 bases short and J 0 bases short, with 14 bases between. The germline CDR1 and CDR2 sequences are KGHSH and LQKENI. The CDR3 DNA sequence: TGTGCCAGCTCACCGAACTCGGGGAGGCTGAACACTGAAGCTTTCTTT. Protein: CASSPNSGRLNTEAFF.

The V and J genes are TRBV2 and TRBJ2-6; a weak D match, TRBD1 (5 bases). This CDR3 spans 15 amino acids. Germline lookup yields CDR1 SNHLY and CDR2 FYNNEI. The ends were cut back, 5 bases at V and 0 bases at J, with 8 bases in the middle. The CDR3 spells CASSSQGSGANVLTF. The CDR3 nucleotides read TGTGCCAGCAGTAGTCAGGGCTCTGGGGCCAACGTCCTGACTTTC.

This chain uses TRBV11-3 with TRBJ2-5; tentatively, D is TRBD1 (6 bases). CDR1 is SGHNT, CDR2 YENEEA, per germline. This CDR3 is 13 amino acids long. Trimming shortened V by 3 bases and J by 3 bases, and 8 bases separated the two germline ends. The CDR3 here is CASSFSGEETQYF. In DNA form, the CDR3 reads TGTGCCAGCAGCTTCTCAGGGGAAGAGACCCAGTACTTC.

The chain combines TRBV9 with TRBJ1-2; D may be TRBD1 (6 bases). The CDR3 contains 14 residues. Trimming cost V 1 base and J 8 bases, with 15 bases left between them. The germline V gene has CDR1 SGDLS and CDR2 YYNGEE. The CDR3 sequence: CASSVPPQGGGYTF. CDR3 sequence (DNA): TGTGCCAGCAGCGTACCACCACAGGGAGGGGGCTACACCTTC.

The chain recombines TRBV19 with TRBJ1-2; TRBD1 matches 7 bases. The germline gives CDR1 LNHDA, CDR2 SQIVND (reference sequence). The CDR3 sequence is 16 residues long. J was trimmed by 4 bases and V by 6 bases; bases with no gene match: 14. This CDR3 is CASRLQVGTVGYGYTF. CDR3 bases: TGTGCCAGTAGATTACAAGTCGGGACAGTTGGCTATGGCTACACCTTC.